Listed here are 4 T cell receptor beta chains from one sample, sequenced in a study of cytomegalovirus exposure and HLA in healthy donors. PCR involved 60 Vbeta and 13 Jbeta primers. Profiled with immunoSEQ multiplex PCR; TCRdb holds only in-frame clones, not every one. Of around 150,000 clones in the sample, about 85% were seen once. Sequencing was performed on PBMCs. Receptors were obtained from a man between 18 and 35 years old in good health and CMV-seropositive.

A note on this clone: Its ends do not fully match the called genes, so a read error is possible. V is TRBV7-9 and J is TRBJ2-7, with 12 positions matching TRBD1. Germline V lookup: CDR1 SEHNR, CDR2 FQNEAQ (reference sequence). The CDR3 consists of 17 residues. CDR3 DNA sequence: TGTTCCAGCAGCTTAGTTGGGGGACAGGGGGCCTTCTACGAGCAGTACTTC. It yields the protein CSSSLVGGQGAFYEQYF.

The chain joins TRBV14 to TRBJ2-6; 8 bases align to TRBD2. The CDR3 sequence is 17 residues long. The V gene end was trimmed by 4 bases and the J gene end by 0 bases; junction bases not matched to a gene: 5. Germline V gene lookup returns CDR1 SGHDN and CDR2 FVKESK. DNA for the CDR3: TGTGCCAGCAGCCGAACGGGGGGGCTCTCTGGGGCCAACGTCCTGACTTTC. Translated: CASSRTGGLSGANVLTF.

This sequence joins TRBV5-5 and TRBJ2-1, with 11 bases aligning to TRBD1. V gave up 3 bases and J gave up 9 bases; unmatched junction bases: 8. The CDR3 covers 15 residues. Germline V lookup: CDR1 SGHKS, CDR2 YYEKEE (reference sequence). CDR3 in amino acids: CASSSGTGGFGEQFF. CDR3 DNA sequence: TGTGCCAGCAGCTCCGGGACAGGGGGTTTCGGTGAGCAGTTCTTC.

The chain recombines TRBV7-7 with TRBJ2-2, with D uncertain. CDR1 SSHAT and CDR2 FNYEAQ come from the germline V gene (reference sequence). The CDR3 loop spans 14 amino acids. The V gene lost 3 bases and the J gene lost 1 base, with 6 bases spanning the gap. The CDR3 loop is CASSLGRNTGELFF. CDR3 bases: TGTGCCAGCAGCTTGGGCAGGAACACCGGGGAGCTGTTTTTT.